This TCR beta chain stems from a study of identical twins. The CDR3 runs 15 residues. Addition of a universal primer site occurred through template switching, and cDNA carried unique molecular identifiers. MiXCR was run by TCRdb on the 5' RACE reads, yielding one entry per CDR3 protein. This table holds hundreds of thousands of distinct CDR3 sequences, roughly 7% found once. Separately, the same data were catalogued under a study of yellow fever vaccine responses in identical twins.

This TCR derives from a woman between 18 and 29 years old in good health. This chain connects TRBV21-1 to TRBJ1-5. TRBV21-1 is annotated as a pseudogene. Sequencing input: memory (CD45RO+) T cells sorted from blood. CDR3 residues: CASSRKRVGNQPQHF. CDR3 nucleotide sequence: TGTGCCAGCAGCCGTAAGAGGGTAGGCAATCAGCCCCAGCATTTT.